These T cell receptor beta chains were read from a single sample in a study of T cells in localized non-small cell lung cancer. Sequencing was performed with immunoSEQ multiplex PCR; in TCRdb, only in-frame clones are kept and a portion is missing. The sample shows about 77,000 clones, approximately 90% of them seen only once. The sample here was peripheral blood, taken before any cancer treatment. All receptors derive from a woman aged 40 to 75 with stage I squamous cell lung carcinoma. Both conserved end residues are part of each CDR3. The D gene is left open where the match is weak. Clone sizes are given selectively: once, few, many, or a class where the clone is expanded.

TRBJ1-1 - TRBV2 - TGTGCCAGCAGTGTTCAGGTGGGGGTCCCTAAAGCTTTCTTT CASSVQVGVPKAFF
TRBJ1-2 TRBD1 TRBV19 - TGTGCCAGTAGTATTAGGACAGGGGGCATTGATGGCTACACCTTC CASSIRTGGIDGYTF
TRBJ1-5 - TRBV19 - TGTGCCAGTAGTATCATGGGGCTGACTCAGCCCCAGCATTTT CASSIMGLTQPQHF
TRBJ1-2 - TRBV19 - TGTGCCAGTAGTATAGAGGCCCGTGGCTACACCTTC CASSIEARGYTF
TRBJ1-5 - TRBV18 - TGTGCCAGCTCACCCCTCCCGGATAACAGCAATCAGCCCCAGCATTTT CASSPLPDNSNQPQHF
TRBJ1-1 - TRBV5-1 - TGCGCCAGCAGCTGGGGCCAGGACACTGAAGCTTTCTTT CASSWGQDTEAFF
TRBJ2-7 - TRBV29-1 - TGCAGCGGCGCACGGAGCTCCTACGAGCAGTACTTC CSGARSSYEQYF
TRBJ1-1 TRBD1 TRBV5-6 - TGTGCCAGCAGCCCGCGTCCCGGGACAGGGACCCAAGCTGAAGCTTTCTTT CASSPRPGTGTQAEAFF
TRBJ1-1 - TRBV19 once TGTGCCAGTAGTATAGCGGGGGGATATAACACTGAAGCTTTCTTT CASSIAGGYNTEAFF
TRBJ1-6 - TRBV7-2 - TGTGCCAGCAGCCCGCAGGCCACTACTGGTAATTCACCCCTCCACTTT CASSPQATTGNSPLHF
TRBJ1-6 - TRBV5-6 - TGTGCCAGCAGCTTGCCGGGCCCGGGACAATGGGCCCTCCACTTT CASSLPGPGQWALHF
TRBJ1-1 TRBD1 TRBV5-1 - TGCGCCAGCAGCTTGAAAACAGGGGGAAGTGGTGAAGCTTTCTTT CASSLKTGGSGEAFF
TRBJ1-2 - TRBV5-4 - TGTGCCAGCAGCTTGGACAGTTTGACTTATGGCTACACCTTC CASSLDSLTYGYTF
TRBJ2-1 - TRBV11-3 - TGTGCCAGCAGCTTAGACGGGGTGAGCTCCTACAATGAGCAGTTCTTC CASSLDGVSSYNEQFF
TRBJ1-6 - TRBV27 - TGTGCCAGCAGTTCCCTACCCACAGCATATAATTCACCCCTCCACTTT CASSSLPTAYNSPLHF
TRBJ1-4 - TRBV6-1 once TGTGCCAGCAGTGAAGGCGAGGGGTTGCGGAAACTGTTTTTT CASSEGEGLRKLFF
TRBJ1-2 - TRBV5-6 few TGTGCCAGCAGCCGAGCAGGGAGAGGGGACTATGGCTACACCTTC CASSRAGRGDYGYTF